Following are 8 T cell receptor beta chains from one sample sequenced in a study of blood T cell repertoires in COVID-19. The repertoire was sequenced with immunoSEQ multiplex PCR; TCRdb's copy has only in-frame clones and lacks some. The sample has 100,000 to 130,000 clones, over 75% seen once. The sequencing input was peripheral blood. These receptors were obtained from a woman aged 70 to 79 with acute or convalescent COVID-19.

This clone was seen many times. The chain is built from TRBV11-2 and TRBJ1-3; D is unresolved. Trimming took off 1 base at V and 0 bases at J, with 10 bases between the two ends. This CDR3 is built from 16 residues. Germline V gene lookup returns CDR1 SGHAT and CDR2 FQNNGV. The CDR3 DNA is TGTGCCAGCAGCTTAGGTCCAGGAGGCTCTGGAAACACCATATATTTT. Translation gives CASSLGPGGSGNTIYF.

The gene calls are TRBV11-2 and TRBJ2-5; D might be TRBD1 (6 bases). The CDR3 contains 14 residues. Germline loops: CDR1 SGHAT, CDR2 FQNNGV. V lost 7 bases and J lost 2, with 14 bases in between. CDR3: CASTRTARQETQYF. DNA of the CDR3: TGTGCCAGCACCCGGACAGCCAGACAAGAGACCCAGTACTTC.

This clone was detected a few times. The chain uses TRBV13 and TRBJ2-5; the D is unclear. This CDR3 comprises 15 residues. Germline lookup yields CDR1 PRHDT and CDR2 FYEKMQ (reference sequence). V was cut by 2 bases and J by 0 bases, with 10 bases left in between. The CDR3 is CASSLPWPNQETQYF. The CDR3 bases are TGTGCCAGCAGCTTACCCTGGCCGAACCAAGAGACCCAGTACTTC.

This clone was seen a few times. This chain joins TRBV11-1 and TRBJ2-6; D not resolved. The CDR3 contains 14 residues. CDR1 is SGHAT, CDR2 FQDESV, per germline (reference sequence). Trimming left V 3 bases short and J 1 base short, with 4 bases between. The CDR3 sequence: CASSFRSGANVLTF. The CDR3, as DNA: TGTGCCAGCAGCTTCAGGTCTGGGGCCAACGTCCTGACTTTC.

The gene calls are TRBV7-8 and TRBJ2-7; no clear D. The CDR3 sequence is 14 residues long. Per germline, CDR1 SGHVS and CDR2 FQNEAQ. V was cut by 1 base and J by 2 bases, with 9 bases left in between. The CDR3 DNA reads TGTGCCAGCAGCTTAGTCGCAGGCCCCTACGAGCAGTACTTC. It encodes CASSLVAGPYEQYF.

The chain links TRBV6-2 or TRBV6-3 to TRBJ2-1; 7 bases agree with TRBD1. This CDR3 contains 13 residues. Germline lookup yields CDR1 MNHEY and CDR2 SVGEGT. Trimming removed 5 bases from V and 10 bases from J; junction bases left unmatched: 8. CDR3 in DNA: TGTGCCAGCAGTGCGGCGTCCAGGGGGGAGCAGTTCTTC. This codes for CASSAASRGEQFF.

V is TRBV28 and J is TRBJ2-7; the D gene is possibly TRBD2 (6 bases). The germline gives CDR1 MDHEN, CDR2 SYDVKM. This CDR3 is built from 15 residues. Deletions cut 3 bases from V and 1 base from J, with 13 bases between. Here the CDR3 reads CASSFAGLGSYEQYV. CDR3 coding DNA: TGTGCCAGCAGTTTCGCGGGGTTGGGGTCCTACGAGCAGTACGTC.

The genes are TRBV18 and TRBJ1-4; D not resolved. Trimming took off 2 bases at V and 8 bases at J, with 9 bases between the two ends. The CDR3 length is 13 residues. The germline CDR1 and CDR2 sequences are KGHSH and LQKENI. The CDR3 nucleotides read TGTGCCAGCTCACCATTTAGTGCGGAAAAACTGTTTTTT. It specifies CASSPFSAEKLFF.